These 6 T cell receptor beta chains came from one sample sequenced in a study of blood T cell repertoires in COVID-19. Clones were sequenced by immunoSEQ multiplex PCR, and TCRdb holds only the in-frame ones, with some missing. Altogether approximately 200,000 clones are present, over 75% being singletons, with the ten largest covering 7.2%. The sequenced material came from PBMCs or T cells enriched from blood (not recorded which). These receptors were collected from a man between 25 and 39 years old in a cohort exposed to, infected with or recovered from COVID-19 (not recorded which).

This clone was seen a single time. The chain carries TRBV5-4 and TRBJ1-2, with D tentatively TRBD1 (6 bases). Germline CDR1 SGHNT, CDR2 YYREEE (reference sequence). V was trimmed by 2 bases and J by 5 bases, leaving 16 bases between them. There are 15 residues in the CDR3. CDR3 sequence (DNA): TGTGCCAGCAGCTTATCCGACAGGCGCCTATATGGCTACACCTTC. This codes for CASSLSDRRLYGYTF.

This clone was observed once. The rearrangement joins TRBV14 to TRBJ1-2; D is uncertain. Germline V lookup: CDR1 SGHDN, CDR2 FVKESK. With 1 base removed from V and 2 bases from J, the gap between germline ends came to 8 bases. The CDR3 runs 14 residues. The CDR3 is CASSQVSSNYGYTF. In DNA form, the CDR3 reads TGTGCCAGCAGCCAAGTATCGTCGAACTATGGCTACACCTTC.

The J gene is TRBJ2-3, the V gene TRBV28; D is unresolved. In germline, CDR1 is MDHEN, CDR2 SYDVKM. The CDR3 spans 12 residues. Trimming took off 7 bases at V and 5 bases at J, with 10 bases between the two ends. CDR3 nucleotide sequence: TGTGCCAGCATAGGTCCGGGAGATACGCAGTATTTT. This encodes CASIGPGDTQYF.

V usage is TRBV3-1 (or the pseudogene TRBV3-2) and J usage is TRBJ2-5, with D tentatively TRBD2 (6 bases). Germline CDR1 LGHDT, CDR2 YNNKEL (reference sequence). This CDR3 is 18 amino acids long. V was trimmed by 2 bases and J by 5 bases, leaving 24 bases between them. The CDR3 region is CASSQSFLPPGRGETQYF. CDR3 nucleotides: TGTGCCAGCAGCCAATCCTTTCTACCCCCCGGGAGAGGGGAGACCCAGTACTTC.

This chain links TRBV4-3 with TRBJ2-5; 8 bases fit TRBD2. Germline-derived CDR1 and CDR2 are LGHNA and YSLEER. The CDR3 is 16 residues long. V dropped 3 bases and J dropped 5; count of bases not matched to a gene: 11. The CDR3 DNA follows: TGCGCCAGCAGCCAGCGCGGGACGGCGGGAGGTGAGACCCAGTACTTC. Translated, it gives CASSQRGTAGGETQYF.

CDR3 DNA sequence: TGTGCCAGCAGCTTATCGACAGGGAACTATGGCTACACCTTC. Its translation is CASSLSTGNYGYTF. This chain links TRBV7-2 with TRBJ1-2; TRBD1 agrees at 7 bases. CDR1 is SGHTA and CDR2 is FQGNSA in the germline V gene. V shed 2 bases and J 2 bases; nucleotides not matched to a gene: 2. CDR3 length equals 14 residues.